Listed here are 2 T cell receptor beta chains from one sample, sequenced in a study of a mutant IDH1 vaccine in newly diagnosed glioma. Time point meaning: baseline, week 1 (first vaccination visit). Specified treatment: pre-vaccination baseline after standard-of-care therapy. Method: immunoSEQ multiplex PCR; TCRdb's copy keeps in-frame clones and lacks some. The sample holds roughly 46,000 clones, 86% seen once. Sequences were derived from PBMCs, sampled from a glioma patient treated with radiotherapy, temozolomide or both. The receptor set was obtained from a man between 40 and 49 years old with glioma.

The gene calls are TRBV5-1 and TRBJ2-1; D is possibly TRBD1 (5 bases). Trimming pared 2 bases from V and 6 bases from J, leaving 12 bases between. The germline gives CDR1 SGHRS, CDR2 YFSETQ. The CDR3 runs to 14 residues. The CDR3 DNA reads TGCGCCAGCAGCTTACAGGCTTTGGGCAATGAGCAGTTCTTC. Translated, it gives CASSLQALGNEQFF.

J is TRBJ2-7 and V is TRBV6-5; tentatively, D is TRBD1 (6 bases). The germline CDR1 and CDR2 sequences are MNHEY and SVGAGI. The CDR3 consists of 14 residues. Between the trimmed V and J ends, which lost 0 bases and 5 bases, there was a span of 11 bases. The CDR3 region is CASSYSYRDNEQYF. The CDR3 bases are TGTGCCAGCAGTTACTCCTACAGGGATAACGAGCAGTACTTC.